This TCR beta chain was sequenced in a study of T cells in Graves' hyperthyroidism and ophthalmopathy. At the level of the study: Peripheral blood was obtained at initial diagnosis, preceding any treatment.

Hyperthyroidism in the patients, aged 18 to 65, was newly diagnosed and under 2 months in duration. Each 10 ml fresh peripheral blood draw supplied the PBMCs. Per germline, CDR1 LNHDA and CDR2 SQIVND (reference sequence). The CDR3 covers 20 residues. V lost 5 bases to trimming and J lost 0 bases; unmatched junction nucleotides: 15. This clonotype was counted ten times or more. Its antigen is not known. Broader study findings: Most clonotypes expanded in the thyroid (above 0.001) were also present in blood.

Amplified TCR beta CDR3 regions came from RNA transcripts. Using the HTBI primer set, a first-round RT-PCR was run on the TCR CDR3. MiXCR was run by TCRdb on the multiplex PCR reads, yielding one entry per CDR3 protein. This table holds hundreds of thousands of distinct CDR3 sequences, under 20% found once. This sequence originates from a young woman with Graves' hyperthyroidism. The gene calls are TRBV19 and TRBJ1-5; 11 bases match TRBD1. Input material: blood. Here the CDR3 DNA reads TGTGCCAGTAGTTCCACCTCCCGGGACAGGGGGTACTATAGCAATCAGCCCCAGCATTTT. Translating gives CASSSTSRDRGYYSNQPQHF. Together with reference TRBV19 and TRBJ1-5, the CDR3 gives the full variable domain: DGGITQSPKYLFRKEGQNVTLSCEQNLNHDAMYWYRQDPGQGLRLIYYSQIVNDFQKGDIAEGYSVSREKKESFPLTVTSAQKNPTAFYLCASSSTSRDRGYYSNQPQHFGDGTRLSIL.